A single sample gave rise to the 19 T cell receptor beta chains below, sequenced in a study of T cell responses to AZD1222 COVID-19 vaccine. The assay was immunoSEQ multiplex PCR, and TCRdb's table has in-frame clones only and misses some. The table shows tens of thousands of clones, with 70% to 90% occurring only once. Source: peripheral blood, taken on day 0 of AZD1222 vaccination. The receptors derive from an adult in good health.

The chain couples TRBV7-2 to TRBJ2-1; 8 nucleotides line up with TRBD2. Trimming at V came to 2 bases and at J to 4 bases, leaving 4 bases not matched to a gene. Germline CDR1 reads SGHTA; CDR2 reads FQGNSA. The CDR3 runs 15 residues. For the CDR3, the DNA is TGTGCCAGCAGCTTATCACTAGCGGATTACAATGAGCAGTTCTTC. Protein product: CASSLSLADYNEQFF.

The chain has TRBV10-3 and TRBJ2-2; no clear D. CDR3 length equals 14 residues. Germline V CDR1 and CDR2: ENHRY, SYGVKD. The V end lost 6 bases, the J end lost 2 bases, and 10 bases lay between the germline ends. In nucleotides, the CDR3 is TGTGCCATCAGCGGGTCAATTAACACCGGGGAGCTGTTTTTT. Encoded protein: CAISGSINTGELFF.

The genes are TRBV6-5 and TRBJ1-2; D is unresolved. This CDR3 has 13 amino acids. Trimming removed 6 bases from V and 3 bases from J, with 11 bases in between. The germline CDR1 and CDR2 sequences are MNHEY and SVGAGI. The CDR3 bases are TGTGCCAGCAGCCTCGGCTCCGACTATGGCTACACCTTC. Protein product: CASSLGSDYGYTF.

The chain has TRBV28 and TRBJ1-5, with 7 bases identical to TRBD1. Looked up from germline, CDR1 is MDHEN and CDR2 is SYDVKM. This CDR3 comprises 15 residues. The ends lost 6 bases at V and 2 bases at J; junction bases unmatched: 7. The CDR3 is CASSLSGGGNQPQHF. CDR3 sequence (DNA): TGTGCCAGCAGCCTTTCAGGGGGGGGCAATCAGCCCCAGCATTTT.

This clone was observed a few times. The CDR3 loop is CASSSSGPSAQYF. In DNA form, the CDR3 reads TGTGCCAGTAGTAGTAGCGGGCCAAGCGCGCAGTATTTT. V gene TRBV19 combines with J gene TRBJ2-3; 7 positions match TRBD2. The V and J ends lost 4 bases and 10 bases, in that order; junction bases with no gene match: 8. This CDR3 is built from 13 residues. CDR1 and CDR2 (germline): LNHDA, SQIVND (reference sequence).

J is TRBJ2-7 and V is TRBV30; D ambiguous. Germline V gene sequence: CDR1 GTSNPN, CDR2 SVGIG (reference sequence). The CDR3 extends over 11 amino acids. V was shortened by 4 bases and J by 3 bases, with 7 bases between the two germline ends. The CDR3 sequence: CAWTTGYEQYF. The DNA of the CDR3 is TGTGCCTGGACGACGGGCTACGAGCAGTACTTC.

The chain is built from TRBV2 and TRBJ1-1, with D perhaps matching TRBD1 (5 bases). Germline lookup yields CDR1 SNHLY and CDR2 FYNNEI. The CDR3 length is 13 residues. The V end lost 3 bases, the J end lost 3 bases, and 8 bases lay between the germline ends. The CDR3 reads CASSDQGYTEAFF. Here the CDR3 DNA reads TGTGCCAGCAGTGATCAGGGTTACACTGAAGCTTTCTTT. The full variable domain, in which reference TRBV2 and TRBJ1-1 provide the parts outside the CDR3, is EPEVTQTPSHQVTQMGQEVILRCVPISNHLYFYWYRQILGQKVEFLVSFYNNEISEKSEIFDDQFSVERPDGSNFTLKIRSTKLEDSAMYFCASSDQGYTEAFFGQGTRLTVV.

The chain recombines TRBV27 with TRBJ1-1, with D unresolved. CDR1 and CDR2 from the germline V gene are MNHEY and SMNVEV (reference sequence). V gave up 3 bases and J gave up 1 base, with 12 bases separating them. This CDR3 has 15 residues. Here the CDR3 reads CASSFSMSANTEAFF. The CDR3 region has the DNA TGTGCCAGCAGTTTCTCGATGTCCGCGAACACTGAAGCTTTCTTT.

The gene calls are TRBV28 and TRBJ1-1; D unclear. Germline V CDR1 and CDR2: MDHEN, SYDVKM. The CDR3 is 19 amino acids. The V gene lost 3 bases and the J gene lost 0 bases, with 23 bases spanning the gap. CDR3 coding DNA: TGTGCCAGCAGTTTTTGGGTTTCAGGAATAACCTTAATGAACACTGAAGCTTTCTTT. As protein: CASSFWVSGITLMNTEAFF. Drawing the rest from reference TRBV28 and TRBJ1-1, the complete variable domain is DVKVTQSSRYLVKRTGEKVFLECVQDMDHENMFWYRQDPGLGLRLIYFSYDVKMKEKGDIPEGYSVSREKKERFSLILESASTNQTSMYLCASSFWVSGITLMNTEAFFGQGTRLTVV.

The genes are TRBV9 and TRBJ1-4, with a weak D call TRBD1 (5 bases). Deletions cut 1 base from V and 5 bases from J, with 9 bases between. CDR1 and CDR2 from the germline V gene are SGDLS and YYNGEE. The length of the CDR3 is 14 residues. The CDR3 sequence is CASSVRQSNEKLFF. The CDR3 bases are TGTGCCAGCAGCGTAAGACAGAGCAATGAAAAACTGTTTTTT.

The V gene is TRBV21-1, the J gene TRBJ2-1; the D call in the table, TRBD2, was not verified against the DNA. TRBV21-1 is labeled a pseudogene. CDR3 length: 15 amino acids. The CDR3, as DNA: TGTGCCAGCAGCAAAGTCAGCGGGAGTTTTGATGAGCAGTTCTTC. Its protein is CASSKVSGSFDEQFF.

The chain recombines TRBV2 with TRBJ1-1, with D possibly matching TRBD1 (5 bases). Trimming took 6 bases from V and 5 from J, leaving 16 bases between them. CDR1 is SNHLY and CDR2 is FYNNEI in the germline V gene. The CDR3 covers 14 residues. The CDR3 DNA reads TGTGCCAGCAGACGTTCGGGGCAGGATACTGAAGCTTTCTTT. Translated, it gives CASRRSGQDTEAFF.

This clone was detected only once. CDR3 sequence reads: CASSHGTPPGELFF. DNA for the CDR3: TGCGCCAGCAGCCATGGGACCCCTCCTGGGGAGCTGTTTTTT. The chain employs TRBV5-1 and TRBJ2-2; the D gene could be TRBD1 or TRBD2 (5 bases each). CDR3 length: 14 amino acids. Between the trimmed V and J ends, which lost 4 bases and 8 bases, there was a span of 15 bases. Germline CDR1 and CDR2: SGHRS and YFSETQ.

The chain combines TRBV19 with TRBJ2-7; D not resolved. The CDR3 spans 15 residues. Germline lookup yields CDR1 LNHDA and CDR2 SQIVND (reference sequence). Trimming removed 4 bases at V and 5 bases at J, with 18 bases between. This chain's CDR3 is CASSRWVQVLHEQYF. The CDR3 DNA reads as TGTGCCAGTAGTAGGTGGGTGCAGGTCCTCCACGAGCAGTACTTC.

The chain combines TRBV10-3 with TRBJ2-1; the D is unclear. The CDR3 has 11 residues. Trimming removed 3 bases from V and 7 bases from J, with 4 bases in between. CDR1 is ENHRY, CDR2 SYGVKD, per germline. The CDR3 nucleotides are TGTGCCATCAGTGATAGGAATGAGCAGTTCTTC. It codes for CAISDRNEQFF.

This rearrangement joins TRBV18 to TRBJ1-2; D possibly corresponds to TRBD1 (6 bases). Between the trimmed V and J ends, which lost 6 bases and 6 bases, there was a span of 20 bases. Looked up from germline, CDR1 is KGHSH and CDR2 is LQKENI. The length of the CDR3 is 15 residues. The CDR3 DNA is TGTGCCAGCTCTAACCAGGGGAGTCCGGGGGATGGCTACACCTTC. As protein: CASSNQGSPGDGYTF.

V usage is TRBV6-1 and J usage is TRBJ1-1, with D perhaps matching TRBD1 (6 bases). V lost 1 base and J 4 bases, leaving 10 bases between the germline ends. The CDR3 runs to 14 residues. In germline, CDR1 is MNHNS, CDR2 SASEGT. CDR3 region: CASSEVGGATEAFF. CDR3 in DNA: TGTGCCAGCAGTGAAGTCGGGGGGGCCACTGAAGCTTTCTTT.

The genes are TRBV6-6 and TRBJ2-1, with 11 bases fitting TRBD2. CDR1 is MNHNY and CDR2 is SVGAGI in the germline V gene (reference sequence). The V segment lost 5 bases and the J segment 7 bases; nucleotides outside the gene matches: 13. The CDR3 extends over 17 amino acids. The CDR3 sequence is CASSHPVGSGRANEQFF. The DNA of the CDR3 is TGTGCCAGCAGTCACCCCGTGGGTAGCGGGAGGGCGAATGAGCAGTTCTTC.

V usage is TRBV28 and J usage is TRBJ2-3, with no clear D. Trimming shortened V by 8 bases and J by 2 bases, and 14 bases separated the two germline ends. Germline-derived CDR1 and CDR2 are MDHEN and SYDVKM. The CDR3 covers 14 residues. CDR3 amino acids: CASGGVGYTDTQYF. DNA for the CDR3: TGTGCCAGCGGCGGCGTCGGCTACACAGATACGCAGTATTTT.